Each of the 15 T cell receptor beta chains below was sequenced from the same sample in a study of T-cell reconstitution after alpha-beta-depleted transplantation in children. Unique molecular identifiers were incorporated into the prepared TCRbeta library. TCRdb reanalysed the PCR reads using MiXCR and keeps one entry per CDR3 protein. This sample carries about 580,000 distinct CDR3 sequences, 20% to 25% of them seen once, and the ten largest clones take 14%. Sequenced material: PBMCs, mostly from graft donor cells, taken 360 days after TCRalphabeta/CD19-depleted stem cell transplant. These receptors were taken from a boy under two years old who had a stem cell transplant for acute myeloid leukemia, so the T cells may come from the graft donor.

The chain couples TRBV20-1 to TRBJ2-1; 12 nucleotides agree with TRBD2. Germline V gene lookup returns CDR1 DFQATT and CDR2 SNEGSKA (reference sequence). CDR3 length: 18 residues. With V trimmed by 2 bases and J by 0 bases, 8 bases remained unmatched. CDR3 in amino acids: CSARLPLAGGSSYNEQFF. The CDR3 DNA reads as TGCAGTGCTAGACTCCCGCTAGCGGGGGGGAGCTCCTACAATGAGCAGTTCTTC.

This clonotype was counted at least ten times. V gene TRBV5-1 combines with J gene TRBJ2-1; D unclear. The V and J ends lost 0 bases and 7 bases respectively, with 5 bases between them. CDR1 and CDR2 from the germline V gene are SGHRS and YFSETQ. This CDR3 has 12 residues. DNA of the CDR3: TGCGCCAGCAGCTTGGTGGTAAATGAGCAGTTCTTC. Protein: CASSLVVNEQFF.

This chain uses TRBV25-1 with TRBJ1-2; weak D call: TRBD1 (6 bases). The CDR3 extends over 13 amino acids. Looked up from germline, CDR1 is MGHDK and CDR2 is SYGVNS. V lost 4 bases, J lost 8 bases, and 14 bases lay in between. The CDR3 loop is CASSGHTGMGYTF. The CDR3 region has the DNA TGTGCCAGCAGTGGACACACAGGGATGGGCTACACCTTC.

V usage is TRBV28 and J usage is TRBJ2-2, with a weak D call TRBD1 (5 bases). There are 16 residues in the CDR3. Germline assignment: CDR1 MDHEN and CDR2 SYDVKM. V was pared by 5 bases and J by 0 bases, with 13 bases between. CDR3 bases: TGTGCCAGCAGTATTGACAGATCCGCGAACACCGGGGAGCTGTTTTTT. It is translated as CASSIDRSANTGELFF.

The V gene is TRBV6-1, the J gene TRBJ2-1, with 10 bases fitting TRBD2. J was trimmed by 2 bases and V by 6 bases; bases with no gene match: 10. The CDR3 extends over 17 amino acids. CDR1 and CDR2 from the germline V gene are MNHNS and SASEGT. The DNA of the CDR3 is TGTGCCAGCAGATTGTCGGGGCTAGCGGGGGCCTACAATGAGCAGTTCTTC. The encoded protein is CASRLSGLAGAYNEQFF.

With respect to this clonotype: Relative to the germline gene, one junction end is altered; a read error may explain this. The chain has TRBV5-1 and TRBJ2-1; a possible D gene is TRBD2 (7 bases). There are 12 residues in the CDR3. CDR1 and CDR2 from the germline V gene are SGHRS and YFSETQ. The CDR3: CASSLEGGGLLF. In DNA form, the CDR3 reads TGCGCCAGCAGCTTGGAGGGGGGGGGCCTCCTCTTC.

The V gene is TRBV4-1, the J gene TRBJ2-5, with TRBD1 identical over 9 bases. The CDR3 is made up of 16 amino acids. CDR1 is MGHRA, CDR2 YSYEKL, per germline. V lost 6 bases and J lost 5; bases outside the gene matches: 13. CDR3 region: CASSHNRDREWETQYF. The CDR3, as DNA: TGCGCCAGCAGTCATAACCGGGACAGGGAATGGGAGACCCAGTACTTC.

The chain carries TRBV6-5 and TRBJ2-3; D remains ambiguous. This CDR3 has 15 residues. Germline V gene sequence: CDR1 MNHEY, CDR2 SVGAGI. The V gene lost 3 bases and the J gene lost 1 base, with 11 bases spanning the gap. In nucleotides, the CDR3 is TGTGCCAGCAGTTATCGGAGCCCGGGCACAGATACGCAGTATTTT. Amino acid sequence: CASSYRSPGTDTQYF.

This clonotype was seen at least ten times. The rearrangement uses TRBV24-1 and TRBJ2-5; D perhaps matches TRBD1 (6 bases). Germline V lookup: CDR1 KGHDR, CDR2 SFDVKD. The CDR3 is made up of 15 amino acids. The V gene lost 3 bases and the J gene lost 4 bases, with 14 bases spanning the gap. CDR3 nucleotide sequence: TGTGCCACCAGTGATCCCCTAACAGGGAGAGAGACCCAGTACTTC. Protein sequence: CATSDPLTGRETQYF.

The rearrangement links TRBV5-1 to TRBJ2-1; perhaps D is TRBD1 or TRBD2 (5 bases each). This CDR3 is built from 14 residues. Per the germline V gene, CDR1 is SGHRS and CDR2 is YFSETQ. V dropped 2 bases and J dropped 5 bases, with 11 bases sitting between them. CDR3 amino acids: CASSLDGGNNEQFF. The CDR3, as DNA: TGCGCCAGCAGCTTAGATGGGGGTAACAATGAGCAGTTCTTC.

Only a few counts were recorded for this clonotype. The V gene is TRBV4-2, the J gene TRBJ2-3, with 14 bases that match TRBD2. Looked up from germline, CDR1 is LGHNA and CDR2 is YNFKEQ. CDR3 size: 19 residues. After removal of 4 bases from V and 9 bases from J, the junction contained 18 bases not matched to a gene. The CDR3 is CASSPLIRGTSGGGWTQYF. In nucleotides, the CDR3 is TGTGCCAGCAGCCCACTGATCCGGGGGACTAGCGGGGGCGGATGGACGCAGTATTTT.

The table lists this clonotype with many counts. The V gene is TRBV9, the J gene TRBJ2-1; D gene uncertain. The CDR3 runs to 13 residues. Trimming took off 0 bases at V and 4 bases at J, with 5 bases between the two ends. Germline assignment: CDR1 SGDLS and CDR2 YYNGEE. CDR3 sequence reads: CASSVVDYNEQFF. CDR3 nucleotide sequence: TGTGCCAGCAGCGTAGTAGATTACAATGAGCAGTTCTTC.

The chain uses TRBV5-8 and TRBJ2-3; D unresolved. The CDR3 is 15 amino acids. With 6 bases removed from V and 0 bases from J, the gap between germline ends came to 14 bases. Germline loops: CDR1 SGHTS, CDR2 YDEGEE. The CDR3 is CASNQHGRSTDTQYF. The CDR3 DNA reads as TGTGCCAGCAACCAACACGGCCGAAGCACAGATACGCAGTATTTT. The full variable domain, its missing parts supplied by reference TRBV5-8 and TRBJ2-3, is EAGVTQSPTHLIKTRGQQATLRCSPISGHTSVYWYQQALGLGLQFLLWYDEGEERNRGNFPPRFSGRQFPNYSSELNVNALELEDSALYLCASNQHGRSTDTQYFGPGTRLTVL.

The chain recombines TRBV10-3 with TRBJ2-7; D possibly corresponds to TRBD1 (6 bases). Germline CDR1 and CDR2: ENHRY and SYGVKD. The CDR3 is made up of 15 amino acids. The V and J ends lost 11 bases and 2 bases respectively, with 22 bases between them. CDR3 coding DNA: TGTGCCGTCGCTCGGGACAAAACCCCTACCTACGAGCAGTACGTC. It codes for CAVARDKTPTYEQYV.

This clonotype was seen many times. V usage is TRBV6-2 or TRBV6-3 and J usage is TRBJ2-5, with unresolved D. The ends were cut back, 2 bases at V and 0 bases at J, with 10 bases in the middle. The germline CDR1 and CDR2 sequences are MNHEY and SVGEGT. The CDR3 spans 15 residues. DNA of the CDR3: TGTGCCAGCAGTTACGGGTTATGGAACCAAGAGACCCAGTACTTC. This sequence encodes CASSYGLWNQETQYF.